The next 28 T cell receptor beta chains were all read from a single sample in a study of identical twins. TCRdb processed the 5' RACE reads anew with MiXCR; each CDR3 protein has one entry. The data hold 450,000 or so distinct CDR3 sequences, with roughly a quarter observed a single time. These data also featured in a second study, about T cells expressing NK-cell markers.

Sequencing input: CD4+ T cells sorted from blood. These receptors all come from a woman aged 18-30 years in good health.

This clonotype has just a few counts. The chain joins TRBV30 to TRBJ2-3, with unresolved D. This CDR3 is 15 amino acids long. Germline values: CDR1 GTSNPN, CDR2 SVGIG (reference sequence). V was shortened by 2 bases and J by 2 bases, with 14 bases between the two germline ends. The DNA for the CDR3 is TGTGCCTGGAGTCTCTTGGGGTCATCCACAGATACGCAGTATTTT. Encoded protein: CAWSLLGSSTDTQYF.

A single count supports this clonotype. CDR3 residues: CASSAQDTQYF. The CDR3 DNA reads TGTGCCAGCAGTGCTCAAGATACGCAGTATTTT. This chain connects TRBV2 to TRBJ2-3; no reliable D call. There are 11 residues in the CDR3. Germline V lookup: CDR1 SNHLY, CDR2 FYNNEI. V dropped 4 bases and J dropped 5 bases, with 4 bases sitting between them.

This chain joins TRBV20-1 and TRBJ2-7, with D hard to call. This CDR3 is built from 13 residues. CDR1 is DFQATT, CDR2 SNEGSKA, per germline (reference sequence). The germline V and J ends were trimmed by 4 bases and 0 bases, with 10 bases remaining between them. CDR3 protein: CSATGRISYEQYF. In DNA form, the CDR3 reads TGCAGTGCTACCGGACGGATCTCCTACGAGCAGTACTTC.

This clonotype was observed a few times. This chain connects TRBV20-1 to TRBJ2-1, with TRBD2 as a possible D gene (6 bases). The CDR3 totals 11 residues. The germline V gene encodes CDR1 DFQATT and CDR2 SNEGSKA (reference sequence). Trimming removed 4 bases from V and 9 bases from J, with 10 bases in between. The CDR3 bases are TGCAGTGCTATGGGGGGTGGTGAGCAGTTCTTC. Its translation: CSAMGGGEQFF.

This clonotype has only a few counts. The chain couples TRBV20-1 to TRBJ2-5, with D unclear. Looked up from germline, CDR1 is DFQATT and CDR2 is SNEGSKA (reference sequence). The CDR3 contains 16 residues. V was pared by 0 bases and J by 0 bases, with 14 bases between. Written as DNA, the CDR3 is TGCAGTGCTAGAGATCTTCTAATTCTATACCAAGAGACCCAGTACTTC. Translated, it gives CSARDLLILYQETQYF.

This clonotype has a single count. The CDR3 nucleotides are TGTGCCAGCAGCTTGGAGTGGAGCTCCTACAATGAGCAGTTCTTC. This translates into CASSLEWSSYNEQFF. The rearrangement joins TRBV5-6 to TRBJ2-1, with D uncertain. V was shortened by 0 bases and J by 0 bases, with 7 bases between the two germline ends. The CDR3 extends over 15 amino acids. Germline assignment: CDR1 SGHDT and CDR2 YYEEEE.

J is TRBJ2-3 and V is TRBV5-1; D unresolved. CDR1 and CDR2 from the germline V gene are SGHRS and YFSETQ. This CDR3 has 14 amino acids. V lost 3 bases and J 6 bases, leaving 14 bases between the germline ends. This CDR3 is CASSSLPGSDTQYF. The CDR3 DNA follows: TGCGCCAGCAGCTCTCTTCCCGGATCTGATACGCAGTATTTT.

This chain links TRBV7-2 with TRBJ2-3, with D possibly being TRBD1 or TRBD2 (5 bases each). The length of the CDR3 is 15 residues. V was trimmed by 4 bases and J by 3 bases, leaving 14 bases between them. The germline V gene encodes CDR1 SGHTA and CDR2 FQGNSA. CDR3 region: CASSSGTYGTDTQYF. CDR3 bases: TGTGCCAGCAGCTCCGGGACCTATGGAACAGATACGCAGTATTTT.

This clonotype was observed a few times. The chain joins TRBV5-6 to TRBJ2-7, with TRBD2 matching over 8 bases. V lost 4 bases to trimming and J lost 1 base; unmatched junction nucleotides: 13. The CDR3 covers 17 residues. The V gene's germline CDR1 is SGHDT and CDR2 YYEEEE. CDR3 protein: CASSTRGVSGTSYEQYF. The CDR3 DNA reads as TGTGCCAGCAGCACCCGGGGGGTTAGCGGGACATCCTACGAGCAGTACTTC.

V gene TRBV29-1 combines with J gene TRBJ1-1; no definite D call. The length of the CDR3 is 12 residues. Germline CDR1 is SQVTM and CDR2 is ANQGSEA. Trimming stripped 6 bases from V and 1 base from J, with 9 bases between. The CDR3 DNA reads TGCAGCGTCTCGAGTACGAACACTGAAGCTTTCTTT. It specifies CSVSSTNTEAFF.

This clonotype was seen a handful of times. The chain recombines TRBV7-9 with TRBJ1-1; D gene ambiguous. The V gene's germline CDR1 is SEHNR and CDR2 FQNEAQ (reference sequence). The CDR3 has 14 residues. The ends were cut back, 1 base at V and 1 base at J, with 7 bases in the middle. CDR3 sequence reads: CASSLVVGNTEAFF. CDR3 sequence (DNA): TGTGCCAGCAGCTTAGTTGTGGGGAACACTGAAGCTTTCTTT.

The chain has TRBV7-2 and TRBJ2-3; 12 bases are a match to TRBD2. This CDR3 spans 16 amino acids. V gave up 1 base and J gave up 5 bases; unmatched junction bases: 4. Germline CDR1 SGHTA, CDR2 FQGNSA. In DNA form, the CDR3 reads TGTGCCAGCAGCTTAGGGTTGGGACTAGCGGGAGATACGCAGTATTTT. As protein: CASSLGLGLAGDTQYF.

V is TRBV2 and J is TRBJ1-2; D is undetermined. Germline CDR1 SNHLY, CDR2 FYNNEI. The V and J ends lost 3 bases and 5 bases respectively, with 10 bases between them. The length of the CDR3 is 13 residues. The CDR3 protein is CASSDYMDYGYTF. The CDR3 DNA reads TGTGCCAGCAGTGACTACATGGATTATGGCTACACCTTC.

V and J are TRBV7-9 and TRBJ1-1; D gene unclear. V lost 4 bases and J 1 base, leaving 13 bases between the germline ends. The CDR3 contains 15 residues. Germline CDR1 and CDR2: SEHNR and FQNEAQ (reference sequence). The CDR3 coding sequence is TGTGCCAGCAGCTCATGGCGAAGTGAGAACACTGAAGCTTTCTTT. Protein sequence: CASSSWRSENTEAFF.

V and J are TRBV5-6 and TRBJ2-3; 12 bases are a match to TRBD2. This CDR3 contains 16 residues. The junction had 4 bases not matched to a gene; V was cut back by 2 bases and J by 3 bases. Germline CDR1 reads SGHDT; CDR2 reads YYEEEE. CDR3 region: CASSFKTSGRTDTQYF. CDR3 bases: TGTGCCAGCAGCTTTAAGACTAGCGGGAGAACAGATACGCAGTATTTT.

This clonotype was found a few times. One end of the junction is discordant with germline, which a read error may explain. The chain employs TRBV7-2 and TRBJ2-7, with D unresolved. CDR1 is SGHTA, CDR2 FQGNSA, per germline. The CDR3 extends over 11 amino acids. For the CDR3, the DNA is TGTGCCAGCCGGACCTCCCACGAGCAGTACTTC. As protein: CASRTSHEQYF.

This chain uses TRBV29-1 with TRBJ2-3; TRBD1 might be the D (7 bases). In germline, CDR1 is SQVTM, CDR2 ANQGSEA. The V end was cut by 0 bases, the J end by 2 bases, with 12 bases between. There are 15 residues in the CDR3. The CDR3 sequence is CSVEDPGGFTDTQYF. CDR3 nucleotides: TGCAGCGTTGAAGACCCAGGGGGGTTCACAGATACGCAGTATTTT.

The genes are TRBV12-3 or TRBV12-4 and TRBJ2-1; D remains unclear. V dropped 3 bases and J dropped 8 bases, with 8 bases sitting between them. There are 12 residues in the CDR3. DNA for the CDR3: TGTGCCAGCAGTTTCGACGGTTATGAGCAGTTCTTC. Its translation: CASSFDGYEQFF.

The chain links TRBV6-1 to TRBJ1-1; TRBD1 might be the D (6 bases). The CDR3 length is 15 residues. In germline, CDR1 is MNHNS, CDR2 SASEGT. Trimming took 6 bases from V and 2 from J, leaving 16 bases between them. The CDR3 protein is CASRGGRVGNTEAFF. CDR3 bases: TGTGCCAGCAGGGGGGGCAGGGTTGGAAACACTGAAGCTTTCTTT.

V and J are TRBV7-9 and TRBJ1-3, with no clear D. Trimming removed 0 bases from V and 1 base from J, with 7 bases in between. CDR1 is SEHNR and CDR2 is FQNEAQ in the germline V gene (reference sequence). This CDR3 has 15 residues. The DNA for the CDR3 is TGTGCCAGCAGCTTAGCAGCCATTTCTGGAAACACCATATATTTT. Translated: CASSLAAISGNTIYF. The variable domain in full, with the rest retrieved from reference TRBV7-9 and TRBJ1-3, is DTGVSQNPRHKITKRGQNVTFRCDPISEHNRLYWYRQTLGQGPEFLTYFQNEAQLEKSRLLSDRFSAERPKGSFSTLEIQRTEQGDSAMYLCASSLAAISGNTIYFGEGSWLTVV.

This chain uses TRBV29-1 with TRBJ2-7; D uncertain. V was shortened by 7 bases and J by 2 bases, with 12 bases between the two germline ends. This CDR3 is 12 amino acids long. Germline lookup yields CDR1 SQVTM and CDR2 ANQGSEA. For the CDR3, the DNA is TGCAGCGGGCAAGGTCAGACCTACGAGCAGTACTTC. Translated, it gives CSGQGQTYEQYF.

The CDR3 coding sequence is TGCGCCAGCAGCCCCGGGCCTCGACTATCGCAGTATTTT. Residues: CASSPGPRLSQYF. This chain uses TRBV4-3 with TRBJ2-3; maybe TRBD2 (5 bases). In germline, CDR1 is LGHNA, CDR2 YSLEER. The CDR3 is made up of 13 amino acids. Trimming stripped 4 bases from V and 10 bases from J, with 15 bases between.

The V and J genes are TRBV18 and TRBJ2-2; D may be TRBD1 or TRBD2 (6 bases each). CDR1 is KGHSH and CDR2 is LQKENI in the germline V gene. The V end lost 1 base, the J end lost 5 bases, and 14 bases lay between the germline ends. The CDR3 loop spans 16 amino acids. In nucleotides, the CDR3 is TGTGCCAGCTCACCACGGACGGGGGCGGAGACCGGGGAGCTGTTTTTT. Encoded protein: CASSPRTGAETGELFF.

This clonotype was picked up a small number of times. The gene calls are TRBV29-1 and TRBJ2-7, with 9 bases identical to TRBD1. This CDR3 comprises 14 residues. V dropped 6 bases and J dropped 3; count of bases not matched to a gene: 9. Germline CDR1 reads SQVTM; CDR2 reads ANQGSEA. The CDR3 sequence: CSVTSGTGYYEQYF. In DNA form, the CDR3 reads TGCAGCGTGACCTCCGGGACAGGGTACTACGAGCAGTACTTC.

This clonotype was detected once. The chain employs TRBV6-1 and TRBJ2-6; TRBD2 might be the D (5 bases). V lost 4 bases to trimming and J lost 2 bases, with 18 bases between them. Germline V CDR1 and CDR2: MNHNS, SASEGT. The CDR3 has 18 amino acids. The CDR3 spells CASSVRRESSAGANVLTF. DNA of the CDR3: TGTGCCAGCAGTGTCAGAAGGGAGAGCTCGGCTGGGGCCAACGTCCTGACTTTC.

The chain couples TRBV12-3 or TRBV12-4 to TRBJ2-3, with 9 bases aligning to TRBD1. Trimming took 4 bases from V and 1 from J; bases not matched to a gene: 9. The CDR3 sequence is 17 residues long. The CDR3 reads CASSSLDRGKGTDTQYF. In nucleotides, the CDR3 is TGTGCCAGCAGTTCGCTGGACAGGGGAAAGGGCACAGATACGCAGTATTTT.

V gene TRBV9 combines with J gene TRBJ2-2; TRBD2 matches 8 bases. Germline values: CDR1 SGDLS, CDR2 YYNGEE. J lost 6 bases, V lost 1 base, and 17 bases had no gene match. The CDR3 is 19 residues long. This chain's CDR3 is CASSVSGGAISSIPGELFF. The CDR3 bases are TGTGCCAGCAGCGTAAGCGGGGGAGCTATCTCTTCGATTCCCGGGGAGCTGTTTTTT.

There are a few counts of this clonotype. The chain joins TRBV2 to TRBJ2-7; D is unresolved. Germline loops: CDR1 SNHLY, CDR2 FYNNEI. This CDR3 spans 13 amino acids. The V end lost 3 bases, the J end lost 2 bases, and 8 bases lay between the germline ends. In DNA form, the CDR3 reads TGTGCCAGCAGTGATGGTCGGGCCTACGAGCAGTACTTC. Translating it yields CASSDGRAYEQYF.